A selection of T cell receptor beta chains follows, all from one sample in a study of radiotherapy plus CTLA-4 blockade in lung cancer. Assay: immunoSEQ multiplex PCR; the TCRdb copy retains only in-frame clones and omits some. The repertoire holds 30,000 or so clones, with over 60% as singletons. The source material was peripheral blood, sampled from a patient treated with radiotherapy plus ipilimumab. The receptors stem from a human donor with non-small cell lung cancer whose response to radiotherapy plus ipilimumab could not be evaluated. CDR3s include the opening cysteine and the closing phenylalanine or tryptophan. Each record gives: CDR3 protein, CDR3 DNA, clone size, D gene, V gene, CDR3 length, J gene. The D gene is left open where the match is weak. Size values are once, few and many counts, or a class for expanded clones, and some rows have none.

cdr3_aa: CASSEDTINIQYF
cdr3_nt: TGTGCCAGCAGCGAGGACACGATAAACATTCAGTACTTC
clone_size: NA
d_call: NA
v_call: TRBV5-4
cdr3_length: 13
j_call: TRBJ2-4

cdr3_aa: CASSYVTENSPLHF
cdr3_nt: TGTGCCAGCAGTTACGTCACAGAGAATTCACCCCTCCACTTT
clone_size: NA
d_call: NA
v_call: TRBV6-6
cdr3_length: 14
j_call: TRBJ1-6

cdr3_aa: CASRAGALTDTQYF
cdr3_nt: TGTGCCAGCAGAGCGGGAGCCCTCACAGATACGCAGTATTTT
clone_size: NA
d_call: TRBD2
v_call: TRBV7-9
cdr3_length: 14
j_call: TRBJ2-3

cdr3_aa: CASSMSYTGELFF
cdr3_nt: TGTGCCAGCAGTATGAGTTACACCGGGGAGCTGTTTTTT
clone_size: NA
d_call: NA
v_call: TRBV2
cdr3_length: 13
j_call: TRBJ2-2

cdr3_aa: CASSPGTGGEQYF
cdr3_nt: TGTGCCAGCAGCCCCGGGACAGGGGGGGAGCAGTACTTC
clone_size: NA
d_call: TRBD1
v_call: TRBV7-9
cdr3_length: 13
j_call: TRBJ2-7

cdr3_aa: CASSLAGGSNQPQHF
cdr3_nt: TGTGCCAGCAGCTTAGCGGGGGGTAGCAATCAGCCCCAGCATTTT
clone_size: NA
d_call: NA
v_call: TRBV7-8
cdr3_length: 15
j_call: TRBJ1-5

cdr3_aa: CSVRYRGAFEQYF
cdr3_nt: TGCAGCGTCCGTTACAGGGGAGCCTTCGAGCAGTACTTC
clone_size: NA
d_call: TRBD1
v_call: TRBV29-1
cdr3_length: 13
j_call: TRBJ2-7

cdr3_aa: CASRPAGADTQYF
cdr3_nt: TGTGCCAGCAGACCAGCGGGAGCAGATACGCAGTATTTT
clone_size: NA
d_call: TRBD2
v_call: TRBV2
cdr3_length: 13
j_call: TRBJ2-3

cdr3_aa: CASSPGLQYGYTF
cdr3_nt: TGTGCCAGCAGCCCCGGACTGCAGTATGGCTACACCTTC
clone_size: few
d_call: NA
v_call: TRBV14
cdr3_length: 13
j_call: TRBJ1-2

cdr3_aa: CASSQVNGRGRLAFF
cdr3_nt: TGCGCCAGCAGCCAAGTTAATGGCAGGGGGCGTTTGGCTTTCTTT
clone_size: once
d_call: TRBD1
v_call: TRBV4-3
cdr3_length: 15
j_call: TRBJ1-1

cdr3_aa: CASSPGRDRAFHEQYF
cdr3_nt: TGTGCCAGCAGCCCAGGCCGGGACAGGGCTTTCCACGAGCAGTACTTC
clone_size: few
d_call: TRBD1
v_call: TRBV7-8
cdr3_length: 16
j_call: TRBJ2-7

cdr3_aa: CASSPDRGISYEQYF
cdr3_nt: TGTGCCAGCAGTCCGGACAGGGGGATCTCCTACGAGCAGTACTTC
clone_size: NA
d_call: TRBD1
v_call: TRBV2
cdr3_length: 15
j_call: TRBJ2-7

cdr3_aa: CASSPDPGGLSYEQYF
cdr3_nt: TGTGCCAGCAGCCCCGACCCAGGGGGCTTATCCTACGAGCAGTACTTC
clone_size: NA
d_call: TRBD1
v_call: TRBV5-4
cdr3_length: 16
j_call: TRBJ2-7

cdr3_aa: CASSSRDTRYYEQYF
cdr3_nt: TGTGCCAGTAGTTCCCGGGACACCCGTTACTACGAGCAGTACTTC
clone_size: NA
d_call: NA
v_call: TRBV19
cdr3_length: 15
j_call: TRBJ2-7

cdr3_aa: CASGDSSGGSYNEQFF
cdr3_nt: TGTGCCAGCGGCGATTCTAGCGGGGGATCCTACAATGAGCAGTTCTTC
clone_size: NA
d_call: TRBD2
v_call: TRBV7-2
cdr3_length: 16
j_call: TRBJ2-1

cdr3_aa: CASSYSAGGGNQPQHF
cdr3_nt: TGTGCCAGCAGTTACTCCGCCGGGGGGGGCAATCAGCCCCAGCATTTT
clone_size: NA
d_call: NA
v_call: TRBV6-5
cdr3_length: 16
j_call: TRBJ1-5

cdr3_aa: CASSELGTENTEAFF
cdr3_nt: TGTGCCAGCAGTGAACTAGGGACAGAGAACACTGAAGCTTTCTTT
clone_size: NA
d_call: TRBD1
v_call: TRBV6-1
cdr3_length: 15
j_call: TRBJ1-1

cdr3_aa: CASSYGNRGNTEAFF
cdr3_nt: TGTGCCAGCAGTTACGGGAACAGGGGGAACACTGAAGCTTTCTTT
clone_size: few
d_call: TRBD1
v_call: TRBV6-5
cdr3_length: 15
j_call: TRBJ1-1

cdr3_aa: CAIWAWNTGELFF
cdr3_nt: TGTGCCATATGGGCTTGGAACACCGGGGAGCTGTTTTTT
clone_size: NA
d_call: NA
v_call: TRBV6-5
cdr3_length: 13
j_call: TRBJ2-2

cdr3_aa: CASSPGQGGTGELFF
cdr3_nt: TGTGCCAGCAGCCCCGGACAGGGGGGCACCGGGGAGCTGTTTTTT
clone_size: few
d_call: TRBD1
v_call: TRBV11-2
cdr3_length: 15
j_call: TRBJ2-2

cdr3_aa: CASSPGRSTGELFF
cdr3_nt: TGTGCCAGCTCACCAGGCCGGAGCACCGGGGAGCTGTTTTTT
clone_size: NA
d_call: NA
v_call: TRBV18
cdr3_length: 14
j_call: TRBJ2-2

cdr3_aa: CASSLFGTSGSYEQYF
cdr3_nt: TGTGCCAGCAGCTTATTCGGGACTAGCGGCTCCTACGAGCAGTACTTC
clone_size: NA
d_call: TRBD2
v_call: TRBV7-2
cdr3_length: 16
j_call: TRBJ2-7